This T cell receptor beta chain appears in the sequencing data of a study of early T cells in non-severe SARS-CoV-2 infection. Turning to the study itself: From unsorted whole blood, bulk RNA was sequenced, and the chains remained unpaired.

Unique molecular identifiers tagged individual cDNA molecules. Each CDR3 protein is one row after TCRdb ran MiXCR on the 5' RACE reads. The sample consists of some 77,000 distinct CDR3 sequences, more than 9% of them appearing once. The study, taken as a whole, reports: VDJdb matching, biased toward anti-spike CD8 responses, missed private and CD4 specificities.

This clonotype was seen ten or more times. Its specificity is unknown. Losses at the gene ends were 9 bases for V and 9 bases for J; bases not matched to a gene: 6. Germline V gene lookup returns CDR1 KGHDR and CDR2 SFDVKD. The CDR3 totals 12 residues. Sequenced input: whole blood. This rearrangement joins TRBV24-1 to TRBJ2-1; the match to TRBD1 covers 8 bases. The clonotype comes from an adult who was a healthcare worker with PCR-confirmed SARS-CoV-2 infection or an uninfected control (not recorded which). DNA for the CDR3: TGTGCCACCCAGGGGGCGTTGATTGAGCAGTTCTTC. As protein: CATQGALIEQFF.